This passage covers 21 T cell receptor beta chains from one sample sequenced in a study of blood T cell repertoires in COVID-19. Repertoires were generated with immunoSEQ multiplex PCR, while TCRdb's copy carries only in-frame clones and drops some. The data contain roughly 68,000 clones, 70% to 90% of them singletons. Sequencing used peripheral blood. The origin of the receptors is a woman at least 80 years old with active COVID-19.

The chain links TRBV28 to TRBJ2-1; 9 nucleotides align to TRBD2. The CDR3 extends over 15 amino acids. In germline, CDR1 is MDHEN, CDR2 SYDVKM. V lost 5 bases and J lost 8; bases outside the gene matches: 10. CDR3 sequence (DNA): TGTGCCAGCAGTACGGGGACTAGCTCTTCGGATGAGCAGTTCTTC. It encodes CASSTGTSSSDEQFF.

This clone occurred once. The CDR3 region is CASTHIMGTDYEQYF. CDR3 coding DNA: TGTGCCAGCACCCACATTATGGGGACAGACTACGAGCAGTACTTC. The chain employs TRBV7-2 and TRBJ2-7, with 7 bases matching TRBD1. CDR1 is SGHTA and CDR2 is FQGNSA in the germline V gene. The V segment lost 7 bases and the J segment 3 bases; nucleotides outside the gene matches: 12. The CDR3 contains 15 residues. The full variable domain, completed using reference TRBV7-2 and TRBJ2-7, is GAGVSQSPSNKVTEKGKDVELRCDPISGHTALYWYRQSLGQGLEFLIYFQGNSAPDKSGLPSDRFSAERTGGSVSTLTIQRTQQEDSAVYLCASTHIMGTDYEQYFGPGTRLTVT.

This clone was counted only a few times. The sample carries other DNA sequences with the same CDR3. The rearrangement joins TRBV5-6 to TRBJ2-3; a weak D match, TRBD1 (6 bases). V lost 2 bases and J lost 3, with 10 bases in between. The germline gives CDR1 SGHDT, CDR2 YYEEEE. The CDR3 loop spans 14 amino acids. The CDR3, as DNA: TGTGCCAGCAGCTTAACAGGGTTTACAGATACGCAGTATTTT. Its translation is CASSLTGFTDTQYF.

The gene calls are TRBV9 and TRBJ2-5; TRBD1 aligns across 9 bases. The CDR3 sequence is 15 residues long. CDR1 SGDLS and CDR2 YYNGEE come from the germline V gene. V was pared by 4 bases and J by 4 bases, with 8 bases of the junction left unmatched. The CDR3: CASSLPGTGIETQYF. The CDR3 nucleotides are TGTGCCAGCAGCTTACCCGGGACAGGGATAGAGACCCAGTACTTC.

The CDR3 DNA reads as TGTGCCAGCAGCTTATCGGGGTGGGGCACTGAAGCTTTCTTT. Protein: CASSLSGWGTEAFF. This rearrangement joins TRBV11-2 to TRBJ1-1, with D uncertain. This CDR3 comprises 14 residues. Germline CDR1 and CDR2: SGHAT and FQNNGV. Trimming left V 2 bases short and J 4 bases short, with 11 bases between.

The V call is TRBV11-2, the J call TRBJ2-1, with D tentatively TRBD2 (5 bases). The CDR3 is 14 residues long. CDR1 and CDR2 (germline): SGHAT, FQNNGV. The V end lost 5 bases, the J end lost 2 bases, and 10 bases lay between the germline ends. The CDR3 region has the DNA TGTGCCAGCAGCCAGCTGACTACCTACAATGAGCAGTTCTTC. It encodes CASSQLTTYNEQFF.

The V call is TRBV6-5, the J call TRBJ1-5, with D possibly being TRBD1 (5 bases). The germline V and J ends were trimmed by 6 bases and 9 bases, with 21 bases remaining between them. The V gene's germline CDR1 is MNHEY and CDR2 SVGAGI. This CDR3 has 15 residues. CDR3 DNA: TGTGCCAGCAGCGGAGGGAGTGGGGGATTGCGGCCCCAGCATTTT. It codes for CASSGGSGGLRPQHF.

The rearrangement uses TRBV9 and TRBJ2-2; TRBD1 matches 7 bases. This CDR3 contains 16 residues. The J segment lost 0 bases and the V segment lost 3 bases, leaving 5 bases of the junction unmatched. Germline CDR1 is SGDLS and CDR2 is YYNGEE. CDR3 nucleotides: TGTGCCAGCAGCGGTGCCGGGACAGCGAACACCGGGGAGCTGTTTTTT. Amino acid sequence: CASSGAGTANTGELFF.

The chain links TRBV30 to TRBJ1-2; tentatively, D is TRBD1 (5 bases). Trimming removed 4 bases from V and 2 bases from J, with 8 bases in between. This CDR3 has 12 amino acids. CDR1 GTSNPN and CDR2 SVGIG come from the germline V gene (reference sequence). The CDR3 DNA sequence: TGTGCCTGGATGGGGCGAAACTATGGCTACACCTTC. Translated, it gives CAWMGRNYGYTF.

Written as DNA, the CDR3 is TGTGCCAGCAGCCGCCATAGCGGAGCCAAGTCCTACAATGAGCAGTTCTTC. Its translation: CASSRHSGAKSYNEQFF. The chain is built from TRBV7-2 and TRBJ2-1; D is perhaps TRBD2 (6 bases). Trimming took off 5 bases at V and 1 base at J, with 18 bases between the two ends. This CDR3 has 17 amino acids. CDR1 is SGHTA, CDR2 FQGNSA, per germline.

The chain employs TRBV29-1 and TRBJ1-1, with 8 bases lining up with TRBD1. The length of the CDR3 is 14 residues. J was trimmed by 3 bases and V by 1 base; bases with no gene match: 4. Germline lookup yields CDR1 SQVTM and CDR2 ANQGSEA. The CDR3, as DNA: TGCAGCGTTGAAGCCAGGGGGCAGGACACTGAAGCTTTCTTT. Translated, it gives CSVEARGQDTEAFF.

The rearrangement links TRBV5-5 to TRBJ2-6, with D unclear. The CDR3 is made up of 14 amino acids. Trimming cost V 1 base and J 3 bases, with 5 bases left between them. Germline V lookup: CDR1 SGHKS, CDR2 YYEKEE (reference sequence). CDR3 nucleotide sequence: TGTGCCAGCAGCTTGTCAGGTGGGGCCAACGTCCTGACTTTC. Amino acid sequence: CASSLSGGANVLTF.

This clone has a handful of counts. This chain links TRBV30 with TRBJ1-2; the match to TRBD1 covers 8 bases. The germline V gene has CDR1 GTSNPN and CDR2 SVGIG (reference sequence). This CDR3 region has 12 residues. Losses at the gene ends were 2 bases for V and 7 bases for J; bases not matched to a gene: 3. Here the CDR3 DNA reads TGTGCCTGGAGTCAGGGGGCGGGTGGCTACACCTTC. It encodes CAWSQGAGGYTF.

J is TRBJ2-1 and V is TRBV18; 13 bases agree with TRBD2. Germline assignment: CDR1 KGHSH and CDR2 LQKENI. The CDR3 spans 17 residues. The V segment lost 0 bases and the J segment 2 bases; nucleotides outside the gene matches: 1. The CDR3, as DNA: TGTGCCAGCTCACCACCGGGACTAGCGGGAACCTACAATGAGCAGTTCTTC. Its protein is CASSPPGLAGTYNEQFF.

The V call is TRBV29-1, the J call TRBJ2-1, with 9 bases lining up with TRBD1. V lost 1 base, J lost 9 bases, and 7 bases stayed unmatched. CDR1 SQVTM and CDR2 ANQGSEA come from the germline V gene. This CDR3 spans 14 amino acids. As DNA, the CDR3 is TGCAGCGTTGAAGGGCCGGGACAGGGTACTGAGCAGTTCTTC. Translated: CSVEGPGQGTEQFF.

The chain carries TRBV5-4 and TRBJ2-3, with TRBD2 identical over 13 bases. Germline assignment: CDR1 SGHNT and CDR2 YYREEE (reference sequence). The CDR3 runs 15 residues. Trimming took 3 bases from V and 6 from J; bases not matched to a gene: 4. CDR3 residues: CASSSGLAGLDTQYF. Written as DNA, the CDR3 is TGTGCCAGCAGCTCGGGACTAGCGGGATTGGATACGCAGTATTTT.

The rearrangement links TRBV15 to TRBJ1-4; D is possibly TRBD1 (6 bases). Trimming pared 3 bases from V and 8 bases from J, leaving 10 bases between. This CDR3 has 13 amino acids. CDR1 LNHNV and CDR2 YYDKDF come from the germline V gene (reference sequence). The CDR3 loop reads CATSRDSDEKLFF. The CDR3 DNA is TGTGCCACCAGCAGGGACAGCGACGAAAAACTGTTTTTT.

The gene calls are TRBV27 and TRBJ2-3; no reliable D call. CDR3 length: 15 amino acids. Germline V lookup: CDR1 MNHEY, CDR2 SMNVEV (reference sequence). V was cut by 2 bases and J by 0 bases, with 9 bases left in between. The CDR3 reads CASSLAHPSTDTQYF. Here the CDR3 DNA reads TGTGCCAGCAGTTTAGCACACCCTAGCACAGATACGCAGTATTTT.

This chain uses TRBV30 with TRBJ1-2; D unresolved. Germline CDR1 is GTSNPN and CDR2 is SVGIG (reference sequence). The V gene lost 2 bases and the J gene lost 7 bases, with 14 bases spanning the gap. This CDR3 has 13 amino acids. CDR3: CAWSRSEGRGYTF. CDR3 DNA: TGTGCCTGGAGTCGGTCGGAGGGTCGTGGCTACACCTTC.

V and J are TRBV11-3 and TRBJ2-2; the D is unclear. CDR1 and CDR2 from the germline V gene are SGHNT and YENEEA. This CDR3 spans 12 amino acids. The V end lost 4 bases, the J end lost 6 bases, and 6 bases lay between the germline ends. CDR3 DNA sequence: TGTGCCAGCAGCTCCTTAGCCGGGGAGCTGTTTTTT. The encoded protein is CASSSLAGELFF.

V usage is TRBV6-2 or TRBV6-3 and J usage is TRBJ2-1; 7 bases are a match to TRBD2. Germline V gene lookup returns CDR1 MNHEY and CDR2 SVGEGT. The CDR3 spans 15 residues. Trimming removed 2 bases from V and 6 bases from J; junction bases left unmatched: 7. The CDR3 reads CASSYGGEGTNEQFF. The DNA of the CDR3 is TGTGCCAGCAGTTACGGTGGGGAGGGAACCAATGAGCAGTTCTTC.